This record looks at one TCR beta chain sequence and its context. Germline V gene data show CDR1 as GTSNPN and CDR2 as SVGIG (reference sequence). The V end lost 5 bases, the J end lost 9 bases, and 8 bases lay between the germline ends. CDR3 length equals 10 residues. Assay: immunoSEQ multiplex PCR; the TCRdb copy retains only in-frame clones and omits some. The sample yields about 370,000 clones, 70% to 90% seen once. This sample is drawn from a study of blood T cell repertoires in COVID-19. V gene TRBV30 combines with J gene TRBJ2-1; D not certain. The sequencing input was peripheral blood. The TCR originated in a woman between 25 and 40 years old with COVID-19, enrolled during active disease. This CDR3 is CAWGLGEQFF. CDR3 nucleotides: TGTGCCTGGGGGCTTGGTGAGCAGTTCTTC. Looking up the rest from reference TRBV30 and TRBJ2-1 gives the full variable domain: SQTIHQWPATLVQPVGSPLSLECTVEGTSNPNLYWYRQAAGRGLQLLFYSVGIGQISSEVPQNLSASRPQDRQFILSSKKLLLSDSGFYLCAWGLGEQFFGPGTRLTVL.